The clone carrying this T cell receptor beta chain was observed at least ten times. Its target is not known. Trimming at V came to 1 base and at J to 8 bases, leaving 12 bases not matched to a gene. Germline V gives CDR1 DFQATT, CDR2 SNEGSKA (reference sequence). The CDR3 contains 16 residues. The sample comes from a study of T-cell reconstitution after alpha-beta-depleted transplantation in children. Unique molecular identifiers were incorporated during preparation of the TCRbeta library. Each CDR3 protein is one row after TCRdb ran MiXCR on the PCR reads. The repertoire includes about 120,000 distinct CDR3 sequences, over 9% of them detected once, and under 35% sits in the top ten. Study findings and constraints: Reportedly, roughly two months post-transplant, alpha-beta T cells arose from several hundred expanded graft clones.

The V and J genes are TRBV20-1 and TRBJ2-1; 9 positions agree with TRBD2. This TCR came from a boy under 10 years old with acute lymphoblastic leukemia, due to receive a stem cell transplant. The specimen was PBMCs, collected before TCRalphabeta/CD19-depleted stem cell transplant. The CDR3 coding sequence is TGCAGTGCTAGAGTGTTAGCGGGAGCTGACTTGGATGAGCAGTTCTTC. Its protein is CSARVLAGADLDEQFF.